Following are 27 T cell receptor beta chains from one sample sequenced in a study of T cell responses to AZD1222 COVID-19 vaccine. The repertoire was sequenced with immunoSEQ multiplex PCR; TCRdb's copy has only in-frame clones and lacks some. The table shows about 82,000 clones, with approximately 85% occurring only once. Here the sequenced sample was peripheral blood, taken 28 days after the second AZD1222 dose. All receptors come from an adult who received the AZD1222 COVID-19 vaccine.

The rearrangement uses TRBV7-9 and TRBJ2-3; 9 positions match TRBD2. After removal of 5 bases from V and 6 bases from J, the junction contained 15 bases not matched to a gene. The CDR3 sequence is 17 residues long. Germline CDR1 SEHNR, CDR2 FQNEAQ (reference sequence). CDR3 residues: CASSALSSREGRDTQYF. The CDR3 coding sequence is TGTGCCAGCAGCGCCCTGAGTTCGCGGGAGGGCCGGGATACGCAGTATTTT.

This clone was recorded only once. The chain combines TRBV6-2 or TRBV6-3 with TRBJ1-5; 7 bases agree with TRBD1. The CDR3 has 13 residues. V was clipped by 5 bases and J by 9 bases; unmatched bases: 7. Per the germline V gene, CDR1 is MNHEY and CDR2 is SVGEGT. This CDR3 is CASSAGGIRPQHF. DNA for the CDR3: TGTGCCAGCAGTGCAGGGGGTATTCGGCCCCAGCATTTT.

The chain links TRBV5-6 to TRBJ2-7; 7 bases match TRBD1. V was clipped by 4 bases and J by 5 bases; unmatched bases: 9. Germline V gives CDR1 SGHDT, CDR2 YYEEEE. The CDR3 runs to 14 residues. This chain's CDR3 is CASSTQGYVDEQYV. DNA for the CDR3: TGTGCCAGCAGCACACAGGGGTATGTGGACGAGCAGTACGTC.

This clone was found a few times. The V gene is TRBV28, the J gene TRBJ2-7, with TRBD2 matching over 8 bases. With 6 bases clipped from V and 3 bases from J, the junction kept 10 bases outside the gene matches. Germline assignment: CDR1 MDHEN and CDR2 SYDVKM. This CDR3 is 15 amino acids long. The CDR3 protein is CASSPASSGNYEQYF. DNA for the CDR3: TGTGCCAGCAGCCCCGCGAGTAGCGGGAACTACGAGCAGTACTTC.

This clone was observed a single time. This sequence joins TRBV4-2 and TRBJ2-7; 8 bases agree with TRBD1. J lost 6 bases, V lost 0 bases, and 10 bases had no gene match. Germline V lookup: CDR1 LGHNA, CDR2 YNFKEQ. The CDR3 contains 16 residues. The chain's CDR3 is CASSQDPGQGFFEQYF. CDR3 nucleotides: TGTGCCAGCAGCCAAGATCCTGGACAGGGTTTCTTCGAGCAGTACTTC.

The rearrangement joins TRBV19 to TRBJ2-5, with no clear D. The CDR3 consists of 14 residues. Germline V gene lookup returns CDR1 LNHDA and CDR2 SQIVND (reference sequence). Trimming pared 5 bases from V and 7 bases from J, leaving 17 bases between. The chain's CDR3 is CASSEDGRQRTQYF. In nucleotides, the CDR3 is TGTGCCAGTAGTGAGGACGGACGCCAGCGGACCCAGTACTTC.

The CDR3 loop reads CSVEGPFPGTASSGYTF. The DNA of the CDR3 is TGCAGCGTTGAAGGTCCCTTTCCCGGGACAGCGTCTTCTGGCTACACCTTC. J is TRBJ1-2 and V is TRBV29-1, with 7 positions matching TRBD1. Germline-derived CDR1 and CDR2 are SQVTM and ANQGSEA. The CDR3 extends over 17 amino acids. Trimming took 1 base from V and 7 from J; bases not matched to a gene: 18.

The genes are TRBV5-1 and TRBJ1-1; D might be TRBD1 (6 bases). Germline V gives CDR1 SGHRS, CDR2 YFSETQ. CDR3 length: 14 residues. Between the trimmed V and J ends, which lost 7 bases and 0 bases, there was a span of 13 bases. CDR3 sequence: CASGTGSVNTEAFF. CDR3 DNA: TGCGCCAGCGGAACAGGGTCCGTGAACACTGAAGCTTTCTTT.

This chain joins TRBV19 and TRBJ2-7; TRBD1 agrees at 7 bases. CDR3 size: 15 residues. V was pared by 8 bases and J by 2 bases, with 12 bases of the junction left unmatched. Germline lookup yields CDR1 LNHDA and CDR2 SQIVND (reference sequence). CDR3 sequence reads: CASGMGQLLTYEQYF. The CDR3 DNA reads as TGTGCCAGTGGAATGGGACAGCTTTTAACCTACGAGCAGTACTTC.

This clone appeared once. The rearrangement joins TRBV13 to TRBJ1-1; D not certain. CDR1 and CDR2 (germline): PRHDT, FYEKMQ (reference sequence). This CDR3 contains 12 residues. V was cut by 3 bases and J by 11 bases, with 13 bases left in between. The CDR3 region has the DNA TGTGCCAGCAGCTTCCCTACGGGTCGGGCTTTCTTT. Translated, it gives CASSFPTGRAFF.

CDR3 amino acids: CASSSGARGPYEQYF. In nucleotides, the CDR3 is TGTGCCAGCAGCTCAGGGGCCAGGGGCCCCTACGAGCAGTACTTC. The chain carries TRBV7-2 and TRBJ2-7, with D possibly TRBD1 on 6 matching bases. Trimming took off 4 bases at V and 2 bases at J, with 15 bases between the two ends. The CDR3 is 15 residues long. From germline, CDR1 is SGHTA and CDR2 FQGNSA.

The chain employs TRBV6-6 and TRBJ1-1; D unclear. V was trimmed by 8 bases and J by 3 bases, leaving 10 bases between them. The CDR3 is made up of 12 amino acids. The germline gives CDR1 MNHNY, CDR2 SVGAGI (reference sequence). In nucleotides, the CDR3 is TGTGCCAGCTCCCGTGGCGACACTGAAGCTTTCTTT. Its translation is CASSRGDTEAFF.

The chain employs TRBV4-3 and TRBJ1-1; a possible D gene is TRBD1 (5 bases). The CDR3 sequence is 16 residues long. Trimming pared 6 bases from V and 4 bases from J, leaving 21 bases between. Germline CDR1 is LGHNA and CDR2 is YSLEER. The CDR3 sequence: CASSRAAERGGTEAFF. In DNA form, the CDR3 reads TGCGCCAGCAGTCGCGCGGCGGAGCGCGGGGGCACTGAAGCTTTCTTT.

CDR3 nucleotide sequence: TGTGCCAGCAGCCATGGAGGGACGAGCTCTGGAAACACCATATATTTT. It codes for CASSHGGTSSGNTIYF. This chain connects TRBV4-2 to TRBJ1-3; D is perhaps TRBD1 (5 bases). This CDR3 is 16 amino acids long. V lost 3 bases to trimming and J lost 0 bases, with 12 bases between them. The germline V gene has CDR1 LGHNA and CDR2 YNFKEQ.

The CDR3 coding sequence is TGCGCCAGCAGCTTGGAGGGGGGCCTTAGCACAGATACGCAGTATTTT. Encoded protein: CASSLEGGLSTDTQYF. V usage is TRBV5-1 and J usage is TRBJ2-3, with D perhaps given as TRBD1 or TRBD2 (6 bases each). Trimming cost V 0 bases and J 0 bases, with 11 bases left between them. Per the germline V gene, CDR1 is SGHRS and CDR2 is YFSETQ. The CDR3 is 16 amino acids. Looking up the rest from reference TRBV5-1 and TRBJ2-3 gives the full variable domain: KAGVTQTPRYLIKTRGQQVTLSCSPISGHRSVSWYQQTPGQGLQFLFEYFSETQRNKGNFPGRFSGRQFSNSRSEMNVSTLELGDSALYLCASSLEGGLSTDTQYFGPGTRLTVL.

V usage is TRBV10-3 and J usage is TRBJ2-5; D is ambiguous. The V end was cut by 3 bases, the J end by 4 bases, with 3 bases between. CDR3 length: 11 residues. Germline CDR1 reads ENHRY; CDR2 reads SYGVKD. For the CDR3, the DNA is TGTGCCATCAGTGATGGAGAGACCCAGTACTTC. Translation: CAISDGETQYF.

This chain's CDR3 is CASSQRRDRANEKLFF. The CDR3 DNA reads as TGTGCCAGCAGCCAACGCCGGGACAGGGCTAATGAAAAACTGTTTTTT. The V gene is TRBV3-1 (or the pseudogene TRBV3-2), the J gene TRBJ1-4; 9 bases are a match to TRBD1. V lost 2 bases to trimming and J lost 3 bases; unmatched junction nucleotides: 4. The germline V gene has CDR1 LGHDT and CDR2 YNNKEL (reference sequence). The CDR3 runs 16 residues.

This chain links TRBV6-5 with TRBJ1-2, with TRBD1 matching 8 bases. J gave up 4 bases and V 7 bases, and 2 bases lay outside the gene matches. This CDR3 has 12 amino acids. Germline assignment: CDR1 MNHEY and CDR2 SVGAGI. The CDR3 DNA is TGTGCCAGCACTACAGGGGGCTATGGCTACACCTTC. Translated, it gives CASTTGGYGYTF.

The V and J genes are TRBV6-5 and TRBJ2-1; 8 nucleotides line up with TRBD2. Trimming at V came to 6 bases and at J to 7 bases, leaving 11 bases not matched to a gene. The CDR3 is 15 residues long. CDR1 MNHEY and CDR2 SVGAGI come from the germline V gene. The CDR3 coding sequence is TGTGCCAGCAGCCCGCCCATAGCGGGGAGAAATGAGCAGTTCTTC. This encodes CASSPPIAGRNEQFF.

The chain combines TRBV13 with TRBJ2-1; 9 bases align to TRBD1. This CDR3 has 13 amino acids. The ends lost 4 bases at V and 14 bases at J; junction bases unmatched: 9. The germline gives CDR1 PRHDT, CDR2 FYEKMQ (reference sequence). The CDR3 DNA follows: TGTGCCAGCAGCTGGGGACGGGACAGGGTAGAGTTCTTC. Its protein is CASSWGRDRVEFF.

The sample holds one count of this clone. V and J are TRBV6-1 and TRBJ2-5; D uncertain. The CDR3 covers 11 residues. The V gene lost 1 base and the J gene lost 5 bases, with 2 bases spanning the gap. Germline lookup yields CDR1 MNHNS and CDR2 SASEGT. The CDR3 here is CASSEGETQYF. The CDR3 nucleotides are TGTGCCAGCAGTGAAGGGGAGACCCAGTACTTC.

This clone was found a few times. The chain carries TRBV19 and TRBJ1-2, with D uncertain. Trimming left V 4 bases short and J 1 base short, with 10 bases between. This CDR3 has 14 residues. CDR1 is LNHDA, CDR2 SQIVND, per germline (reference sequence). The CDR3 DNA is TGTGCCAGTAGTAGCCCCCGACATAACTATGGCTACACCTTC. It encodes CASSSPRHNYGYTF.

This chain connects TRBV15 to TRBJ1-1; D call uncertain. Between the trimmed V and J ends, which lost 6 bases and 1 base, there was a span of 15 bases. Looked up from germline, CDR1 is LNHNV and CDR2 is YYDKDF (reference sequence). The CDR3 consists of 15 residues. CDR3 protein: CATRTSYRANTEAFF. The CDR3 nucleotides read TGTGCCACCAGGACAAGTTATCGAGCGAACACTGAAGCTTTCTTT.

The J gene is TRBJ1-1, the V gene TRBV18; no reliable D call. This CDR3 region has 14 residues. Trimming took off 3 bases at V and 1 base at J, with 9 bases between the two ends. Per germline, CDR1 KGHSH and CDR2 LQKENI. CDR3 amino acids: CASSPPGGNTEAFF. As DNA, the CDR3 is TGTGCCAGCTCACCGCCGGGTGGGAACACTGAAGCTTTCTTT.

A note on this clone: One junction end disagrees with the germline gene, perhaps due to a read error. V gene TRBV7-7 combines with J gene TRBJ2-1, with TRBD2 identical over 11 bases. Germline lookup yields CDR1 SSHAT and CDR2 FNYEAQ (reference sequence). This CDR3 spans 18 amino acids. The CDR3 spells CASSQTSGAPASYNEQFF. CDR3 bases: TGTGCTAGCAGCCAGACTAGCGGGGCTCCAGCTTCCTACAATGAGCAGTTCTTC.

The CDR3 DNA reads as TGTGCCAGCAGCCAAGCCGGCGGGAGTACCTACGAGCAGTACTTC. This translates into CASSQAGGSTYEQYF. This chain links TRBV14 with TRBJ2-7; 7 positions agree with TRBD2. Germline V gene lookup returns CDR1 SGHDN and CDR2 FVKESK. Unmatched junction bases numbered 5, after V lost 1 base and J lost 2 bases. The CDR3 has 15 residues.

The gene calls are TRBV9 and TRBJ1-3; D is ambiguous. V gave up 7 bases and J gave up 0 bases, with 11 bases separating them. The germline CDR1 and CDR2 sequences are SGDLS and YYNGEE. The CDR3 extends over 14 amino acids. The CDR3 sequence: CASAPRSSGNTIYF. CDR3 DNA sequence: TGTGCCAGCGCGCCACGGAGCTCTGGAAACACCATATATTTT.